Listed below are T cell receptor beta chains from one sample, sequenced in a study of regulatory T cells. TCRdb's table, derived via immunoSEQ multiplex PCR, lists solely in-frame clones and lacks some. Of 30,000 to 40,000 clones in the sample, approximately 90% are singletons; the top ten hold 2% to 3%. Specimen: conventional CD4+ T cells sorted from blood. The receptors stem from a person aged 18 to 30 with CD3G deficiency. Both conserved end residues are part of each CDR3. A D gene is named only where the DNA matches it firmly. For some rows the clone size is stated as once, few or many, or as a class when expanded; others skip it.

CDR3 protein: CASSLANGETQYF; CDR3 DNA: TGCGCCAGCAGCTTGGCCAACGGAGAGACCCAGTACTTC; clone size: few; J gene: TRBJ2-5; V gene: TRBV5-1; D gene: .
CDR3 protein: CASSPSPLDNEQFF; CDR3 DNA: TGCGCCAGCAGCCCCTCGCCCCTTGACAATGAGCAGTTCTTC; clone size: .; J gene: TRBJ2-1; V gene: TRBV5-1; D gene: .
CDR3 protein: CASSQDFDSNSPLHF; CDR3 DNA: TGCGCCAGCAGCCAAGATTTCGACAGCAATTCACCCCTCCACTTT; clone size: .; J gene: TRBJ1-6; V gene: TRBV4-3; D gene: .
CDR3 protein: CASSEGYNEQFF; CDR3 DNA: TGTGCCAGCAGTGAGGGGTACAATGAGCAGTTCTTC; clone size: .; J gene: TRBJ2-1; V gene: TRBV6-6; D gene: .
CDR3 protein: CASGPPGQDDNSPLHF; CDR3 DNA: TGTGCTAGTGGTCCGCCCGGACAGGACGATAATTCACCCCTCCACTTT; clone size: .; J gene: TRBJ1-6; V gene: TRBV12-5; D gene: TRBD1
CDR3 protein: CASNSGGAGANVLTF; CDR3 DNA: TGTGCCAGCAATTCGGGGGGGGCCGGGGCCAACGTCCTGACTTTC; clone size: .; J gene: TRBJ2-6; V gene: TRBV28; D gene: TRBD2
CDR3 protein: CASSFLRDGQGEKTQYF; CDR3 DNA: TGTGCCAGCAGCTTCCTCCGGGACGGTCAAGGGGAGAAGACCCAGTACTTC; clone size: .; J gene: TRBJ2-5; V gene: TRBV5-4; D gene: .
CDR3 protein: CASRASGSYEQYF; CDR3 DNA: TGTGCCAGCAGGGCTAGCGGATCCTACGAGCAGTACTTC; clone size: .; J gene: TRBJ2-7; V gene: TRBV18; D gene: TRBD2
CDR3 protein: CASSEGLAGAKQFF; CDR3 DNA: TGCGCCAGCAGCGAGGGACTAGCGGGAGCCAAGCAGTTCTTC; clone size: .; J gene: TRBJ2-1; V gene: TRBV5-1; D gene: TRBD2
CDR3 protein: CASSMSGPDTQYF; CDR3 DNA: TGTGCCAGTAGTATGTCGGGGCCAGATACGCAGTATTTT; clone size: .; J gene: TRBJ2-3; V gene: TRBV19; D gene: .
CDR3 protein: CASSQRSGVGGLYNEQFF; CDR3 DNA: TGTGCCAGCAGCCAAAGAAGTGGGGTCGGGGGCCTTTACAATGAGCAGTTCTTC; clone size: .; J gene: TRBJ2-1; V gene: TRBV7-9; D gene: .
CDR3 protein: CASRGSNQPQHF; CDR3 DNA: TGTGCCAGCCGGGGAAGCAATCAGCCCCAGCATTTT; clone size: once; J gene: TRBJ1-5; V gene: TRBV28; D gene: .
CDR3 protein: CASRRGQGPYEQYF; CDR3 DNA: TGTGCCAGCAGAAGGGGACAGGGGCCCTACGAGCAGTACTTC; clone size: .; J gene: TRBJ2-7; V gene: TRBV6-5; D gene: TRBD1
CDR3 protein: CATHKGGNEQYF; CDR3 DNA: TGTGCCACCCATAAGGGCGGTAACGAGCAGTACTTC; clone size: .; J gene: TRBJ2-7; V gene: TRBV21-1; D gene: .
CDR3 protein: CASSSYGLAGYEQYF; CDR3 DNA: TGTGCCAGCAGTTCGTACGGACTAGCGGGCTACGAGCAGTACTTC; clone size: .; J gene: TRBJ2-7; V gene: TRBV28; D gene: TRBD2
CDR3 protein: CASAKVATGTNEQFF; CDR3 DNA: TGTGCCAGCGCTAAAGTCGCGACAGGGACCAATGAGCAGTTCTTC; clone size: .; J gene: TRBJ2-1; V gene: TRBV18; D gene: TRBD1
CDR3 protein: CASSQGQGYEQYF; CDR3 DNA: TGTGCCAGCAGCCAAGGACAGGGGTACGAGCAGTACTTC; clone size: .; J gene: TRBJ2-7; V gene: TRBV18; D gene: TRBD1
CDR3 protein: CASSEMTGYNEQFF; CDR3 DNA: TGTGCCAGCAGTGAAATGACAGGCTACAATGAGCAGTTCTTC; clone size: .; J gene: TRBJ2-1; V gene: TRBV6-1; D gene: .
CDR3 protein: CASRRGGRYEQYF; CDR3 DNA: TGTGCCAGCAGAAGAGGAGGGCGGTACGAGCAGTACTTC; clone size: .; J gene: TRBJ2-7; V gene: TRBV10-3; D gene: .
CDR3 protein: CASSLDRTEAFF; CDR3 DNA: TGTGCCAGCAGCTTAGACCGTACTGAAGCTTTCTTT; clone size: .; J gene: TRBJ1-1; V gene: TRBV11-2; D gene: .
CDR3 protein: CASSPEAKAPRKF; CDR3 DNA: TGTGCCAGCTCACCAGAGGCCAAGGCCCCTCGCAAATTC; clone size: .; J gene: TRBJ1-2; V gene: TRBV18; D gene: .